This T cell receptor beta chain was identified during a study of shared clonotypes between healthy human individuals. Overall study context: The plates for each donor numbered three CD4 naive, three CD4 memory, two CD8 naive and one CD8 memory. Study-wide findings and caveats: Limitation of the genetic and exposure-history diversity represented came from the few donors.

On this clone itself: Its cognate antigen is unknown.

The CDR3 covers 18 residues. CDR1 is SGHRS and CDR2 is YFSETQ in the germline V gene. The V segment lost 4 bases and the J segment 5 bases; nucleotides outside the gene matches: 11. The table came from immunoSEQ multiplex PCR; TCRdb's copy has only in-frame clones and leaves some out. The table shows a few million clones, with roughly 93% occurring only once. The sequence was obtained from a young man in good health. Some clones in this sample may be carry-over from other donors' samples. Sequencing input: naive CD4+ T cells from PBMCs. Noted subset: CD45RA+ positively selected. The chain has TRBV5-1 and TRBJ2-2, with 13 bases matching TRBD2. CDR3 amino acids: CASSPRRTSGSKTGELFF. The CDR3 nucleotides are TGCGCCAGCAGCCCGAGGCGGACTAGCGGGAGTAAGACCGGGGAGCTGTTTTTT.